This paragraph reports one T cell receptor (beta chain). Its matching antigen is unknown. These data originate in a study of identifying expanded T cells in peripheral blood. Study results and limitations: Technical replicates showed roughly 1.2 changed clones; about 2 weeks about 16.4; four weeks 19.

Collection occurred without any documented infections or immune events in donors. Sequenced by immunoSEQ multiplex PCR; TCRdb stores in-frame clones only, minus some. The table includes more than 50,000 clones, about four fifths detected once. The source material was blood. The receptor was isolated from a person between 18 and 69 years old in good health.

The CDR3, as DNA: TGTGCCAGCAGTTACTCGTTCTGGACCGATCAGCCCCAGCATTTT. Translating it yields CASSYSFWTDQPQHF. J is TRBJ1-5 and V is TRBV6-5; D is undetermined. The CDR3 is 15 residues long. Germline-derived CDR1 and CDR2 are MNHEY and SVGAGI. The V end lost 0 bases, the J end lost 5 bases, and 11 bases lay between the germline ends.